This T cell receptor beta chain was profiled in a study of T cell responses to AZD1222 COVID-19 vaccine. Study-wide background: Second doses were pooled across both intervals (about 4 or about 12 weeks). Study observations and caveats: Baseline seropositives among AZD1222 recipients totaled only five to seven. Donors were chiefly white British, with a greater number of females, and clonal diversity was perhaps underestimated. The peak T cell response came first, and repertoires were sampled only after it.

V was clipped by 4 bases and J by 6 bases, with 17 bases between them. The CDR3 totals 14 residues. Germline V gives CDR1 GTSNPN, CDR2 SVGIG (reference sequence). Profiling relied on immunoSEQ multiplex PCR, and the TCRdb table lists in-frame clones only, not all of them. This table has around 180,000 clones, around 88% appearing once. On this clone itself: What it binds is unknown.

The specimen comprised peripheral blood, sampled on day 0 of AZD1222 vaccination. The clonotype comes from an adult in good health. The chain links TRBV30 to TRBJ2-3; D is possibly TRBD2 (7 bases). The CDR3 is CAWNVGGAEDTQYF. CDR3 DNA sequence: TGTGCCTGGAATGTGGGGGGGGCCGAGGATACGCAGTATTTT. Variable domain in full (rest from reference TRBV30 and TRBJ2-3): SQTIHQWPATLVQPVGSPLSLECTVEGTSNPNLYWYRQAAGRGLQLLFYSVGIGQISSEVPQNLSASRPQDRQFILSSKKLLLSDSGFYLCAWNVGGAEDTQYFGPGTRLTVL.